This TCR beta chain was identified during a study of blood T cell repertoires in COVID-19. The assay was immunoSEQ multiplex PCR, and TCRdb's table has in-frame clones only and misses some. Among under 300,000 clones listed, around 87% were seen once. This clone was counted only a few times. The material sequenced was peripheral blood. This sequence originates from a woman aged 70 to 79 with active or convalescent COVID-19.

The CDR3 here is CASSAVGGLGTDTQYF. CDR3 nucleotide sequence: TGTGCCAGCAGTGCTGTCGGGGGGCTCGGCACAGATACGCAGTATTTT. The V and J genes are TRBV9 and TRBJ2-3; D is possibly TRBD2 (7 bases). Between the trimmed V and J ends, which lost 5 bases and 1 base, there was a span of 17 bases. This CDR3 contains 16 residues. The germline gives CDR1 SGDLS, CDR2 YYNGEE.